The 8 T cell receptor beta chains below come from one sample, sequenced in a study of blood T cell repertoires in COVID-19. The table came from immunoSEQ multiplex PCR; TCRdb's copy has only in-frame clones and leaves some out. The sample has 150,000 to 200,000 clones, 65% to 85% seen once. The sequenced sample was PBMCs or T cells enriched from blood (not recorded which). The source of these receptors is a young woman who had been exposed to COVID-19.

The chain combines TRBV23-1 with TRBJ1-2; D uncertain. TRBV23-1 is classed as an ORF, of uncertain function. The ends were cut back, 0 bases at V and 3 bases at J, with 8 bases in the middle. CDR3 length: 14 amino acids. The CDR3 DNA follows: TGCGCCAGCAGTCAATCCTTTCGGGACTATGGCTACACCTTC. Protein product: CASSQSFRDYGYTF.

The J gene is TRBJ1-1, the V gene TRBV7-2; D is possibly TRBD1 (5 bases). The germline gives CDR1 SGHTA, CDR2 FQGNSA. The CDR3 runs 14 residues. V shed 1 base and J shed 1 base, with 7 bases lying between them. The CDR3 nucleotides are TGTGCCAGCAGCTTAGAAGGGGCGAACACTGAAGCTTTCTTT. Translated, it gives CASSLEGANTEAFF.

The V call is TRBV5-1, the J call TRBJ1-1; D gene uncertain. This CDR3 is built from 14 residues. V was trimmed by 0 bases and J by 4 bases, leaving 10 bases between them. Looked up from germline, CDR1 is SGHRS and CDR2 is YFSETQ. Here the CDR3 DNA reads TGCGCCAGCAGCTTGGGGGAGGTAGGCACTGAAGCTTTCTTT. Amino acid sequence: CASSLGEVGTEAFF.

This clone was found a few times. The chain employs TRBV5-4 and TRBJ1-1; D remains unclear. V was clipped by 0 bases and J by 2 bases, with 11 bases between them. There are 15 residues in the CDR3. Germline V gives CDR1 SGHNT, CDR2 YYREEE (reference sequence). The CDR3 loop is CASSLELTGNTEAFF. CDR3 in DNA: TGTGCCAGCAGCTTGGAGTTGACGGGAAACACTGAAGCTTTCTTT.

The rearrangement uses TRBV7-9 and TRBJ2-5; TRBD1 matches 8 bases. Germline-derived CDR1 and CDR2 are SEHNR and FQNEAQ (reference sequence). Unmatched junction bases numbered 11, after V lost 1 base and J lost 1 base. This CDR3 is built from 18 residues. CDR3: CASSLERFTGGTQETQYF. In DNA, the CDR3 is TGTGCCAGCAGCTTAGAACGGTTTACAGGGGGTACCCAAGAGACCCAGTACTTC.

The chain couples TRBV21-1 to TRBJ2-7; TRBD1, as called in the table, went unchecked against the DNA. TRBV21-1 is marked as a pseudogene. The CDR3 consists of 15 residues. In DNA, the CDR3 is TGTGCCAGCAGCGAAACGGACAGGGCCCGGTACGAGCAGTACTTC. Its translation is CASSETDRARYEQYF.

The chain couples TRBV5-4 to TRBJ1-2, with D maybe TRBD1 (6 bases). CDR3 length: 14 amino acids. Germline CDR1 and CDR2: SGHNT and YYREEE (reference sequence). V gave up 3 bases and J gave up 2 bases, with 11 bases separating them. In nucleotides, the CDR3 is TGTGCCAGCAGCTCCTTACAGGGAAACTATGGCTACACCTTC. As protein: CASSSLQGNYGYTF.

This clone appeared once. The chain links TRBV3-1 (or the pseudogene TRBV3-2) to TRBJ2-2, with 9 nucleotides matching TRBD2. Germline values: CDR1 LGHDT, CDR2 YNNKEL (reference sequence). The CDR3 totals 18 residues. V shed 4 bases and J 0 bases; nucleotides not matched to a gene: 9. The CDR3 coding sequence is TGTGCCAGCAGCCCGAAACGGCGGGGGGGAACGAACACCGGGGAGCTGTTTTTT. Translation gives CASSPKRRGGTNTGELFF.